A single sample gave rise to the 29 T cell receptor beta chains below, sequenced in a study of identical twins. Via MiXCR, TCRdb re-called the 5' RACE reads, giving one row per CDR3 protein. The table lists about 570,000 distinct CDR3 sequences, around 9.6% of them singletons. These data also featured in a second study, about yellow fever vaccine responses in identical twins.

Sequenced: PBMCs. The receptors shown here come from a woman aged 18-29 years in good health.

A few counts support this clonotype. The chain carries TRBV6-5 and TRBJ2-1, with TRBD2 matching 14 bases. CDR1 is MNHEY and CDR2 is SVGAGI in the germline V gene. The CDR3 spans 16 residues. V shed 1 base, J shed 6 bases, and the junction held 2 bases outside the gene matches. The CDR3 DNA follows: TGTGCCAGCAGTTACTTCGGACTAGCGGGGGGCAATGAGCAGTTCTTC. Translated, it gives CASSYFGLAGGNEQFF.

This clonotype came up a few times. DNA of the CDR3: TGTGCCAGCAGTGAATATGGGGGACTCCAAGAGACCCAGTACTTC. Translated, it gives CASSEYGGLQETQYF. This chain connects TRBV25-1 to TRBJ2-5, with D possibly being TRBD2 (6 bases). Deletions cut 0 bases from V and 1 base from J, with 9 bases between. CDR3 length equals 15 residues. CDR1 and CDR2 from the germline V gene are MGHDK and SYGVNS. Combining the CDR3 with reference TRBV25-1 and TRBJ2-5 gives the whole variable domain EADIYQTPRYLVIGTGKKITLECSQTMGHDKMYWYQQDPGMELHLIHYSYGVNSTEKGDLSSESTVSRIRTEHFPLTLESARPSHTSQYLCASSEYGGLQETQYFGPGTRLLVL.

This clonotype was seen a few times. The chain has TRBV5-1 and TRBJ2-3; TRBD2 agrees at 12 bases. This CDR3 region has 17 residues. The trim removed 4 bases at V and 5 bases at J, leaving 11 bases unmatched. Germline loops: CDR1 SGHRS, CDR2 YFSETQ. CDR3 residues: CASSSGPSGGAGDTQYF. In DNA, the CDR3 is TGCGCCAGCAGCAGCGGCCCTAGCGGGGGGGCCGGAGATACGCAGTATTTT.

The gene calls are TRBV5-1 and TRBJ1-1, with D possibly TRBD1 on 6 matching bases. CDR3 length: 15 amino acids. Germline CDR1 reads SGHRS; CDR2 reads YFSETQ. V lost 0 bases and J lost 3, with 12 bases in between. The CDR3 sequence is CASSLGQGRDTEAFF. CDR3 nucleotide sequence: TGCGCCAGCAGCTTGGGGCAGGGGAGGGACACTGAAGCTTTCTTT.

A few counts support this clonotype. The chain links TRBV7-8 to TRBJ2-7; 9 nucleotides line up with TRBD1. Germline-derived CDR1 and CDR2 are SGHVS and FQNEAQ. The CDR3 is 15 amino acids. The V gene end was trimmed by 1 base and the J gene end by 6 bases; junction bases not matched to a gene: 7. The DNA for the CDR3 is TGTGCCAGCAGCTTAGTTGGGACAGGGTTGCGCGAGCAGTACTTC. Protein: CASSLVGTGLREQYF.

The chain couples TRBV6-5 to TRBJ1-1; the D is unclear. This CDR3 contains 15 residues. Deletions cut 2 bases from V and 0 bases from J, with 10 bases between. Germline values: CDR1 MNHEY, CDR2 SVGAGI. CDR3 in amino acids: CASSYGRILNTEAFF. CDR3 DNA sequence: TGTGCCAGCAGTTACGGCAGAATTCTGAACACTGAAGCTTTCTTT.

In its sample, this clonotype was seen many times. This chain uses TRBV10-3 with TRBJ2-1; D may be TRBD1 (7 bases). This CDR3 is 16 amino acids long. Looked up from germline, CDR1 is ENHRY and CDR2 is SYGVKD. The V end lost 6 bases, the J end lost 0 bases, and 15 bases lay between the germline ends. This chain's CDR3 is CAISPGGQSSYNEQFF. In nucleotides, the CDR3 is TGTGCCATCAGCCCCGGGGGACAGAGCTCCTACAATGAGCAGTTCTTC.

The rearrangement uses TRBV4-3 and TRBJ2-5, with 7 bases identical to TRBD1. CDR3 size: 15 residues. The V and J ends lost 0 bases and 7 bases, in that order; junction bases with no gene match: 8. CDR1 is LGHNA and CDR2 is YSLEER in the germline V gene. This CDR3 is CASSQDRQGAVTQYF. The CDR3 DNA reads TGCGCCAGCAGCCAAGACCGACAGGGCGCTGTGACCCAGTACTTC.

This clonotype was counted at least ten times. This chain's CDR3 is CASSKDRGPRESYEQYF. CDR3 bases: TGTGCCAGCAGCAAAGATCGGGGTCCCAGGGAATCCTACGAGCAGTACTTC. This chain uses TRBV21-1 with TRBJ2-7; the table's D call, TRBD1, was not checked against the DNA. TRBV21-1 is deemed a pseudogene. This CDR3 comprises 17 residues.

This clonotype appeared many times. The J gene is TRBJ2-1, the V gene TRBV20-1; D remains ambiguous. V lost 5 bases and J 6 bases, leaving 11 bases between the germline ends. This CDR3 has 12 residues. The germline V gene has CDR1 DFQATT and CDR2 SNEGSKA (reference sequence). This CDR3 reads CSAGQTSNEQFF. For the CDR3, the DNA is TGCAGTGCTGGCCAGACGAGCAATGAGCAGTTCTTC.

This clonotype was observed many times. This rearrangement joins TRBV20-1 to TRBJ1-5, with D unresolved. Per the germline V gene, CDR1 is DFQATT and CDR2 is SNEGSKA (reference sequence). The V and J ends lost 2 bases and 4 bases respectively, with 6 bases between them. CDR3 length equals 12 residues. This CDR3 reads CSARWGNQPQHF. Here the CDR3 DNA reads TGCAGTGCTAGATGGGGAAATCAGCCCCAGCATTTT.

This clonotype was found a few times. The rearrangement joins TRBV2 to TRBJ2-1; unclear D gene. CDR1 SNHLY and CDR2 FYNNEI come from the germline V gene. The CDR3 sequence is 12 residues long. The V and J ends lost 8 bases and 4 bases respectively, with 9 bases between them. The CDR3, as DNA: TGTGCCAGCCCGTCAAGTTACAATGAGCAGTTCTTC. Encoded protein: CASPSSYNEQFF. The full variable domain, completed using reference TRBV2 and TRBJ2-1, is EPEVTQTPSHQVTQMGQEVILRCVPISNHLYFYWYRQILGQKVEFLVSFYNNEISEKSEIFDDQFSVERPDGSNFTLKIRSTKLEDSAMYFCASPSSYNEQFFGPGTRLTVL.

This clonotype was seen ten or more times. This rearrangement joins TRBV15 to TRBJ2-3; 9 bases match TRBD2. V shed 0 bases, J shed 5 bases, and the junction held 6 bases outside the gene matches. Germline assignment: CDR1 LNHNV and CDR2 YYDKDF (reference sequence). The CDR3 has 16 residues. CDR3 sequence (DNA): TGTGCCACCAGCAGAGATATCGCGGGGGGGGGAGATACGCAGTATTTT. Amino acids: CATSRDIAGGGDTQYF. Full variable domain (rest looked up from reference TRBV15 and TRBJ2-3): DAMVIQNPRYQVTQFGKPVTLSCSQTLNHNVMYWYQQKSSQAPKLLFHYYDKDFNNEADTPDNFQSRRPNTSFCFLDIRSPGLGDTAMYLCATSRDIAGGGDTQYFGPGTRLTVL.

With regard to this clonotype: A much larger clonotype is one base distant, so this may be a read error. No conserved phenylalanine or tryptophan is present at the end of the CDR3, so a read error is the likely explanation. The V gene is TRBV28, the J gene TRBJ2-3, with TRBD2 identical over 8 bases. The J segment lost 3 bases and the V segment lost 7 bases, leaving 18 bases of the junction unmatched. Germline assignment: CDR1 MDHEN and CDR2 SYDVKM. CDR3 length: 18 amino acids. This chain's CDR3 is CASNGRGRSGGWTDTQYY. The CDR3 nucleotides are TGTGCCAGCAATGGGAGGGGGAGAAGCGGGGGATGGACAGATACGCAGTATTAT.

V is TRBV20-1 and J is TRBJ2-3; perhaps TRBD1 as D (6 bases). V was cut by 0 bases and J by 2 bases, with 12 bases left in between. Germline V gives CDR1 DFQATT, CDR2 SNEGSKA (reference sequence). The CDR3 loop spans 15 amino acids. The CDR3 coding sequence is TGCAGTGCTAGAGATAGACAGGAAAACACAGATACGCAGTATTTT. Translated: CSARDRQENTDTQYF.

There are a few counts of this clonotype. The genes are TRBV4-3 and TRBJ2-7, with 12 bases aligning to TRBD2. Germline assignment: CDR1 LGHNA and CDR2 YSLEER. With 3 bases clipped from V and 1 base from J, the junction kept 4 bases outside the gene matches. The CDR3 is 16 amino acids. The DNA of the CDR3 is TGCGCCAGCAGCCAGAGGACTAGCGGGATATCCTACGAGCAGTACTTC. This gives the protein CASSQRTSGISYEQYF.

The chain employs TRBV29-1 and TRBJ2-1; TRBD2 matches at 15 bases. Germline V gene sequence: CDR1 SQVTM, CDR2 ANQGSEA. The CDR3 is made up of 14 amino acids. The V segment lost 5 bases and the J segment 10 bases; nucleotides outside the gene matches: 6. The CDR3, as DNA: TGCAGCGTTTTACCCGGACTAGCGGGGGGGGAGCAGTTCTTC. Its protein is CSVLPGLAGGEQFF.

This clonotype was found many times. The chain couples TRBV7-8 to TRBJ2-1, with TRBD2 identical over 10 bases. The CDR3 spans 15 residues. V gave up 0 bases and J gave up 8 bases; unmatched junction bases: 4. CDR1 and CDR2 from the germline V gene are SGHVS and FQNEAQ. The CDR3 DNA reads TGTGCCAGCAGCTTAGCTCTAGCGGGAGTCGATGAGCAGTTCTTC. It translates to CASSLALAGVDEQFF. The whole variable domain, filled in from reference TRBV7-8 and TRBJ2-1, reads GAGVSQSPRYKVAKRGQDVALRCDPISGHVSLFWYQQALGQGPEFLTYFQNEAQLDKSGLPSDRFFAERPEGSVSTLKIQRTQQEDSAVYLCASSLALAGVDEQFFGPGTRLTVL.

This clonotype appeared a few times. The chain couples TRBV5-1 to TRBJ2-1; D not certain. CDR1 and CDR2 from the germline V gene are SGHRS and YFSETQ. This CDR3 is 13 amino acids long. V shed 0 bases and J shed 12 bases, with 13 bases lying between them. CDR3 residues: CASSLETASRQFF. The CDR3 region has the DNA TGCGCCAGCAGCTTGGAAACAGCGAGTAGGCAGTTCTTC.

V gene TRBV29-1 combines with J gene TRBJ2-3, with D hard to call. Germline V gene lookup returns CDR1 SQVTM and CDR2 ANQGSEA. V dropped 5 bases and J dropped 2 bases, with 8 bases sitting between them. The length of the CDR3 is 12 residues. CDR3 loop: CSVTDLTDTQYF. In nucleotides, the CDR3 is TGCAGCGTTACCGACCTCACAGATACGCAGTATTTT.

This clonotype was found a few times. CDR3 residues: CASSFEGGANVLTF. The CDR3 DNA follows: TGTGCCAGCAGCTTCGAGGGTGGGGCCAACGTCCTGACTTTC. The chain links TRBV5-5 to TRBJ2-6; a possible D gene is TRBD2 (5 bases). Per the germline V gene, CDR1 is SGHKS and CDR2 is YYEKEE (reference sequence). V lost 2 bases and J 3 bases, leaving 6 bases between the germline ends. The CDR3 contains 14 residues.

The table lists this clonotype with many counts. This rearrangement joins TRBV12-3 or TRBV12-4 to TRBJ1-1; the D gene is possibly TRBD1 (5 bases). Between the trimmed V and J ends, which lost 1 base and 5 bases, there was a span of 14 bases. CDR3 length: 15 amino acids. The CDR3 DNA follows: TGTGCCAGCAGTTTAGTAACAGGAACCACTACTGAAGCTTTCTTT. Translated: CASSLVTGTTTEAFF.

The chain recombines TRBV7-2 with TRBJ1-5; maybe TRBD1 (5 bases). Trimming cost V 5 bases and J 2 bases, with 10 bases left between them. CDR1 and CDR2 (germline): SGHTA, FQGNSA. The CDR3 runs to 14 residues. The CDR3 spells CASSARGGNQPQHF. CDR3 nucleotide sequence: TGTGCCAGCAGCGCTAGAGGGGGCAATCAGCCCCAGCATTTT.

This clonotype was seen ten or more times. The CDR3 nucleotides read TGTGCCACCAGCAGAGATGGCCCGACAGGGAAGGAAGAGACCCAGTACTTC. Encoded protein: CATSRDGPTGKEETQYF. The rearrangement links TRBV15 to TRBJ2-5, with 7 positions matching TRBD1. This CDR3 has 17 residues. J gave up 3 bases and V 0 bases, and 10 bases lay outside the gene matches. The germline gives CDR1 LNHNV, CDR2 YYDKDF (reference sequence).

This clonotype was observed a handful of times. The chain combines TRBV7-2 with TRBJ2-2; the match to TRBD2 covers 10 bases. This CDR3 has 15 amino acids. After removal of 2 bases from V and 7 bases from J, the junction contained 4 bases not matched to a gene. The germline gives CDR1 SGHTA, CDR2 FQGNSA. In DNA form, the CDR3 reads TGTGCCAGCAGCTTACTAGCGGGAGTACACGGGGAGCTGTTTTTT. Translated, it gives CASSLLAGVHGELFF.

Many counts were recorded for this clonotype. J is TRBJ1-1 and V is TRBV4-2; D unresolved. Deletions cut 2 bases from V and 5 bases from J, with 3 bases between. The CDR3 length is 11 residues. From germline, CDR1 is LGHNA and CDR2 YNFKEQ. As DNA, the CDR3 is TGTGCCAGCAGCCAACTTACTGAAGCTTTCTTT. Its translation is CASSQLTEAFF.

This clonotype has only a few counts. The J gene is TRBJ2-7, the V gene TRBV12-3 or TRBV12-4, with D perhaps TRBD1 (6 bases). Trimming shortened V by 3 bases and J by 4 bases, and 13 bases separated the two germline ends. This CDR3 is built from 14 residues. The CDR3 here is CASSLNRVGYEQYF. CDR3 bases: TGTGCCAGCAGTTTGAACAGGGTGGGGTACGAGCAGTACTTC.

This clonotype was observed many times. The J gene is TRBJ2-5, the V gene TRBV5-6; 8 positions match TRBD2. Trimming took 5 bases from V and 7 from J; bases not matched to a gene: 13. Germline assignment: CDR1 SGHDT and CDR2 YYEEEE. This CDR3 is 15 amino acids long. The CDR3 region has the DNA TGTGCCAGCAGTCCCGAGCGGGGGAGCTGGGGGACCCAGTACTTC. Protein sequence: CASSPERGSWGTQYF.

The CDR3, as DNA: TGCAGTGGGCAACCGGCTGGGACGACCTACGAGCAGTACTTC. Translating it yields CSGQPAGTTYEQYF. The chain carries TRBV20-1 and TRBJ2-7; D may be TRBD1 or TRBD2 (5 bases each). The germline CDR1 and CDR2 sequences are DFQATT and SNEGSKA (reference sequence). V was shortened by 7 bases and J by 2 bases, with 18 bases between the two germline ends. This CDR3 region has 14 residues.